The source of this T cell receptor (beta chain) is a study of blood T cell repertoires in COVID-19 (dated by TCRdb to 2020 to 2022). Regarding the study in general: Collaborator samples came from the United States, Italy and Spain and covered acute and convalescent phases of COVID-19. Samples were obtained from the ongoing ImmuneRACE study (first 160 participants) and from approximately 1,200 subjects provided by 6 global collaborators. Where HLA class I and class II types were available, the types were taken from metadata supplied by the sample provider, not from assay-based typing. The repertoires were released in a freely available public database meant as a resource for research on the immune response to SARS-CoV-2. Sample metadata almost always included a de-identified subject ID, COVID-19 status, age in years and sex. The dataset comprised deeply sampled blood TCRbeta repertoires from subjects exposed to, actively infected with, or recovered from COVID-19. The prospective study material was composed of cDNA or gDNA derived from T cells, B-cell-depleted T cells, or PBMCs.

Regarding this clone: The antigen it binds to is not known. Qualities for individual bases were not recorded, and no much larger clone is one base off.

At one collaborating source in Seattle, patients were enrolled during active infection and were followed longitudinally through the course of disease. Whole blood was collected in K2EDTA tubes by collaborating institutions according to the institutions' own protocols. For TCRbeta analysis, collaborators shipped samples as frozen whole blood, isolated PBMCs, or DNA extracted from either of those sample types. Results the study describes overall, beyond this receptor: Clinical and demographic metadata were provided uncurated, with the amount varying by source and participant.

The immunoSEQ Assay, a bias-controlled multiplex PCR, was used to amplify TCRbeta CDR3 regions from genomic DNA. Under the source paper's analysis protocol: Within the assay, amplification of reference gene primers was used to estimate how many nucleated cells each sample contained. To quantify the absolute abundance of each unique TCRbeta CDR3 rearrangement, sequence reads were collapsed and filtered. Productive Simpson clonality was computed per sample as the square root of Simpson's diversity index over productive rearrangements. This immuneACCESS table, as held by TCRdb, lists in-frame sequences with V and J called but not all clones. Of the missing ones, under half trace to an unresolved V gene in checked studies; the others have no known cause. The D gene and trimming were derived from the DNA, and the V and J assignments and clone size from that table. The sample table lists approximately 110,000 clones, 85% of them with a count of one. The ten largest make up about 6.1% of the sample.

The TCR originated in an older woman with COVID-19, enrolled during active disease. Sequenced material: peripheral blood.

The bases are TGTGCCAGCAGCAGCAGGACGAAAAGGGGTCGGAACGAGCAGTACTTC. This codes for CASSSRTKRGRNEQYF. The V gene is TRBV13 and the J gene is TRBJ2-7; tentative D gene TRBD1, with 5 bases matching. Its CDR3 holds 16 amino acids, cysteine through phenylalanine. The read is trimmed to its CDR3 DNA, 48 bases read in frame from base 1. V drops 5 bases and J drops 5 bases, leaving 22 bases in between. CDR1 and CDR2 are drawn from the germline V gene (reference sequence): PRHDT, FYEKMQ. When the CDR3 is completed using the reference TRBV13 and TRBJ2-7 genes on either side, the full variable domain is AAGVIQSPRHLIKEKRETATLKCYPIPRHDTVYWYQQGPGQDPQFLISFYEKMQSDKGSIPDRFSAQQFSDYHSELNMSSLELGDSALYFCASSSRTKRGRNEQYFGPGTRLTVT.